One and the same sample provided the 24 T cell receptor beta chains below, sequenced in a study of cytomegalovirus exposure and HLA in healthy donors. 13 Jbeta primers and 60 Vbeta primers were used for the PCR. Here immunoSEQ multiplex PCR was the method, and the copy in TCRdb shows in-frame clones only, minus some. The table has nearly 300,000 clones, roughly 88% seen once. The sequencing input was PBMCs. Receptors originate from a man between 40 and 49 years old in good health and CMV-seropositive.

This clone was counted between two and nine times. V and J are TRBV5-5 and TRBJ2-7; 8 nucleotides line up with TRBD1. Germline CDR1 is SGHKS and CDR2 is YYEKEE (reference sequence). The CDR3 consists of 16 residues. V dropped 5 bases and J dropped 4; count of bases not matched to a gene: 14. The CDR3 reads CASSGSRDRGPYEQYF. CDR3 sequence (DNA): TGTGCCAGCAGTGGGTCCCGCGACAGGGGCCCTTACGAGCAGTACTTC.

The chain joins TRBV6-5 to TRBJ2-3, with 10 bases matching TRBD1. V lost 5 bases, J lost 7 bases, and 9 bases stayed unmatched. The CDR3 runs 15 residues. From germline, CDR1 is MNHEY and CDR2 SVGAGI. CDR3 DNA sequence: TGTGCCAGCAGTGGGACAGGGGATTTCACGCATACGCAGTATTTT. It translates to CASSGTGDFTHTQYF.

The CDR3 is CASGFLRLASNEQFF. The CDR3 region has the DNA TGTGCTAGTGGTTTTCTCCGACTAGCGTCCAATGAGCAGTTCTTC. The chain employs TRBV12-5 and TRBJ2-1; 8 bases align to TRBD2. Trimming removed 3 bases from V and 6 bases from J; junction bases left unmatched: 7. Germline V lookup: CDR1 LGHNT, CDR2 FRNRAP. CDR3 length: 15 residues.

V gene TRBV18 combines with J gene TRBJ2-7, with a tentative D call TRBD1 (5 bases). Trimming cost V 7 bases and J 2 bases, with 18 bases left between them. There are 15 residues in the CDR3. The V gene's germline CDR1 is KGHSH and CDR2 LQKENI. CDR3 sequence: CASFNRNQITYEQYF. The DNA for the CDR3 is TGTGCCAGCTTCAACAGGAACCAAATTACCTACGAGCAGTACTTC.

This clone showed up just a few times. The chain carries TRBV28 and TRBJ2-1, with no clear D. This CDR3 is 14 amino acids long. V dropped 7 bases and J dropped 4 bases, with 14 bases sitting between them. Germline lookup yields CDR1 MDHEN and CDR2 SYDVKM. CDR3 nucleotide sequence: TGTGCCAGCACCCGTCTAGAGGTGTACAATGAGCAGTTCTTC. This translates into CASTRLEVYNEQFF.

This clone has just a few counts. This chain links TRBV6-1 with TRBJ2-6, with TRBD1 identical over 7 bases. The CDR3 extends over 15 amino acids. Germline loops: CDR1 MNHNS, CDR2 SASEGT. With V trimmed by 7 bases and J by 1 base, 4 bases remained unmatched. The CDR3, as DNA: TGTGCCAGCACGGCAGGGGGTTCTGGGGCCAACGTCCTGACTTTC. Its translation is CASTAGGSGANVLTF.

The sample holds one count of this clone. V gene TRBV13 combines with J gene TRBJ2-1; 12 nucleotides match TRBD2. V was clipped by 5 bases and J by 6 bases; unmatched bases: 5. Germline V lookup: CDR1 PRHDT, CDR2 FYEKMQ (reference sequence). The CDR3 loop spans 15 amino acids. CDR3 nucleotide sequence: TGTGCCAGCAGCGGGGGACTAGCGGGTGGCAATGAGCAGTTCTTC. Translation: CASSGGLAGGNEQFF. The full variable domain, its missing parts supplied by reference TRBV13 and TRBJ2-1, is AAGVIQSPRHLIKEKRETATLKCYPIPRHDTVYWYQQGPGQDPQFLISFYEKMQSDKGSIPDRFSAQQFSDYHSELNMSSLELGDSALYFCASSGGLAGGNEQFFGPGTRLTVL.

CDR3 coding DNA: TGTGCCAGCAGGGTGGTAGCGGGAGGTTCCTACGAGCAGTACTTC. It encodes CASRVVAGGSYEQYF. The chain uses TRBV28 and TRBJ2-7, with 10 bases matching TRBD2. V dropped 6 bases and J dropped 1; count of bases not matched to a gene: 6. Germline assignment: CDR1 MDHEN and CDR2 SYDVKM. This CDR3 has 15 residues.

This chain uses TRBV7-2 with TRBJ2-6; a possible D gene is TRBD1 (6 bases). The CDR3 contains 17 residues. CDR1 is SGHTA and CDR2 is FQGNSA in the germline V gene. V was trimmed by 3 bases and J by 0 bases, leaving 12 bases between them. The CDR3 DNA follows: TGTGCCAGCAGCTTGAGGGGACATGCCTCTGGGGCCAACGTCCTGACTTTC. Protein: CASSLRGHASGANVLTF.

This chain joins TRBV28 and TRBJ1-3, with a tentative D call TRBD1 (5 bases). The length of the CDR3 is 16 residues. Germline assignment: CDR1 MDHEN and CDR2 SYDVKM. Trimming cost V 4 bases and J 1 base, with 14 bases left between them. CDR3 protein: CASSSGGLQSGNTIYF. The DNA of the CDR3 is TGTGCCAGCAGTTCGGGGGGACTTCAATCTGGAAACACCATATATTTT. Combining the CDR3 with reference TRBV28 and TRBJ1-3 gives the whole variable domain DVKVTQSSRYLVKRTGEKVFLECVQDMDHENMFWYRQDPGLGLRLIYFSYDVKMKEKGDIPEGYSVSREKKERFSLILESASTNQTSMYLCASSSGGLQSGNTIYFGEGSWLTVV.

A few counts support this clone. The V call is TRBV6-6, the J call TRBJ1-1; 9 nucleotides agree with TRBD1. J lost 4 bases, V lost 0 bases, and 3 bases had no gene match. Germline V CDR1 and CDR2: MNHNY, SVGAGI (reference sequence). The CDR3 length is 15 residues. CDR3 DNA: TGTGCCAGCAGTTACTCACAGGGGGCCGGCACTGAAGCTTTCTTT. It translates to CASSYSQGAGTEAFF.

This clone has more than one count but fewer than ten. CDR3 region: CASSYGSNTEAFF. CDR3 sequence (DNA): TGTGCCAGCAGCTATGGCAGTAACACTGAAGCTTTCTTT. The chain is built from TRBV16 and TRBJ1-1; D unresolved. The germline V gene has CDR1 KGHSY and CDR2 FQNENV. The CDR3 has 13 residues. Trimming removed 5 bases from V and 2 bases from J, with 9 bases in between.

CDR3 residues: CASSEAGTGGAGHF. The CDR3 DNA is TGTGCCAGCAGTGAAGCGGGGACAGGGGGCGCCGGGCATTTT. The V gene is TRBV6-1, the J gene TRBJ1-5, with 12 bases aligning to TRBD1. Germline CDR1 reads MNHNS; CDR2 reads SASEGT. V lost 0 bases and J lost 15; bases outside the gene matches: 6. The CDR3 sequence is 14 residues long.

The rearrangement links TRBV9 to TRBJ2-1; TRBD2 agrees at 12 bases. The J segment lost 10 bases and the V segment lost 4 bases, leaving 12 bases of the junction unmatched. CDR3 size: 16 residues. Germline-derived CDR1 and CDR2 are SGDLS and YYNGEE. This chain's CDR3 is CASSIVLAGGFGEQFF. CDR3 nucleotide sequence: TGTGCCAGCAGCATCGTACTAGCGGGAGGTTTCGGGGAGCAGTTCTTC. Full variable domain (missing parts from reference TRBV9 and TRBJ2-1): DSGVTQTPKHLITATGQRVTLRCSPRSGDLSVYWYQQSLDQGLQFLIQYYNGEERAKGNILERFSAQQFPDLHSELNLSSLELGDSALYFCASSIVLAGGFGEQFFGPGTRLTVL.

This clone appeared once. The chain is built from TRBV5-5 and TRBJ1-1; 7 positions agree with TRBD1. Germline CDR1 is SGHKS and CDR2 is YYEKEE (reference sequence). Unmatched junction bases numbered 7, after V lost 3 bases and J lost 5 bases. The CDR3 sequence is 14 residues long. CDR3 sequence (DNA): TGTGCCAGCAGCTACTCAGGGGGTCGGACTGAAGCTTTCTTT. Protein: CASSYSGGRTEAFF.

The chain combines TRBV7-3 with TRBJ1-6, with 7 bases aligning to TRBD1. Trimming removed 3 bases from V and 9 bases from J; junction bases left unmatched: 2. The CDR3 is 13 residues long. From germline, CDR1 is SGHTA and CDR2 FQGTGA. CDR3 coding DNA: TGTGCCAGCAGCTTCACAGGGGTTTCACCCCTCCACTTT. It codes for CASSFTGVSPLHF.

The chain employs TRBV18 and TRBJ1-1; TRBD1 agrees at 7 bases. Germline-derived CDR1 and CDR2 are KGHSH and LQKENI. This CDR3 is 18 amino acids long. V was clipped by 3 bases and J by 0 bases; unmatched bases: 13. CDR3 nucleotides: TGTGCCAGCTCACCCAACCAAAATAGACAGGGAGTGAACACTGAAGCTTTCTTT. Protein product: CASSPNQNRQGVNTEAFF.

The chain links TRBV27 to TRBJ2-7, with a tentative D call TRBD1 (6 bases). The germline V gene has CDR1 MNHEY and CDR2 SMNVEV (reference sequence). Trimming removed 6 bases from V and 0 bases from J, with 15 bases in between. There are 15 residues in the CDR3. CDR3 DNA: TGTGCCAGCAGGCCGCCAGGGACAAACTCCTACGAGCAGTACTTC. The encoded protein is CASRPPGTNSYEQYF.

The chain links TRBV4-1 to TRBJ2-7, with TRBD2 identical over 12 bases. The CDR3 sequence is 16 residues long. V shed 1 base, J shed 5 bases, and the junction held 6 bases outside the gene matches. The germline V gene encodes CDR1 MGHRA and CDR2 YSYEKL. The CDR3 is CASSQVLAGGRDEQYF. CDR3 in DNA: TGCGCCAGCAGCCAAGTTCTAGCGGGAGGGCGGGACGAGCAGTACTTC.

This clone was observed once. The gene calls are TRBV5-6 and TRBJ1-3, with D unclear. From germline, CDR1 is SGHDT and CDR2 YYEEEE. Trimming stripped 5 bases from V and 2 bases from J, with 11 bases between. The CDR3 is made up of 14 amino acids. CDR3 DNA sequence: TGTGCCAGCAGTCTTTCAGCGGCTGGAAACACCATATATTTT. Residues: CASSLSAAGNTIYF.

CDR3 sequence reads: CASSHPSGSGTEAFF. DNA of the CDR3: TGTGCCAGCAGTCACCCATCGGGGTCGGGAACTGAAGCTTTCTTT. The J gene is TRBJ1-1, the V gene TRBV6-6, with no clear D. CDR1 MNHNY and CDR2 SVGAGI come from the germline V gene (reference sequence). This CDR3 spans 15 amino acids. The ends were cut back, 5 bases at V and 5 bases at J, with 18 bases in the middle.

This clone was seen once. The chain carries TRBV4-3 and TRBJ2-1; 9 positions agree with TRBD2. The V and J ends lost 4 bases and 4 bases, in that order; junction bases with no gene match: 5. The CDR3 has 15 amino acids. The germline CDR1 and CDR2 sequences are LGHNA and YSLEER. The CDR3 sequence: CASSLSTSGYNEQFF. The CDR3 coding sequence is TGCGCCAGCAGCCTGTCGACTAGCGGTTACAATGAGCAGTTCTTC.

The chain joins TRBV27 to TRBJ1-2; D may be TRBD1 (6 bases). Germline V gives CDR1 MNHEY, CDR2 SMNVEV (reference sequence). Trimming removed 5 bases at V and 2 bases at J, with 12 bases between. The CDR3 has 14 amino acids. The CDR3 bases are TGTGCCAGCAGTACTTCAGGGGTCAACTATGGCTACACCTTC. It specifies CASSTSGVNYGYTF.

This chain uses TRBV19 with TRBJ1-5, with D hard to call. The CDR3 contains 17 residues. Trimming pared 3 bases from V and 0 bases from J, leaving 15 bases between. Germline V gene lookup returns CDR1 LNHDA and CDR2 SQIVND (reference sequence). Written as DNA, the CDR3 is TGTGCCAGTAGTATTGGTGAAGAGTCTTATAGCAATCAGCCCCAGCATTTT. Translating gives CASSIGEESYSNQPQHF.